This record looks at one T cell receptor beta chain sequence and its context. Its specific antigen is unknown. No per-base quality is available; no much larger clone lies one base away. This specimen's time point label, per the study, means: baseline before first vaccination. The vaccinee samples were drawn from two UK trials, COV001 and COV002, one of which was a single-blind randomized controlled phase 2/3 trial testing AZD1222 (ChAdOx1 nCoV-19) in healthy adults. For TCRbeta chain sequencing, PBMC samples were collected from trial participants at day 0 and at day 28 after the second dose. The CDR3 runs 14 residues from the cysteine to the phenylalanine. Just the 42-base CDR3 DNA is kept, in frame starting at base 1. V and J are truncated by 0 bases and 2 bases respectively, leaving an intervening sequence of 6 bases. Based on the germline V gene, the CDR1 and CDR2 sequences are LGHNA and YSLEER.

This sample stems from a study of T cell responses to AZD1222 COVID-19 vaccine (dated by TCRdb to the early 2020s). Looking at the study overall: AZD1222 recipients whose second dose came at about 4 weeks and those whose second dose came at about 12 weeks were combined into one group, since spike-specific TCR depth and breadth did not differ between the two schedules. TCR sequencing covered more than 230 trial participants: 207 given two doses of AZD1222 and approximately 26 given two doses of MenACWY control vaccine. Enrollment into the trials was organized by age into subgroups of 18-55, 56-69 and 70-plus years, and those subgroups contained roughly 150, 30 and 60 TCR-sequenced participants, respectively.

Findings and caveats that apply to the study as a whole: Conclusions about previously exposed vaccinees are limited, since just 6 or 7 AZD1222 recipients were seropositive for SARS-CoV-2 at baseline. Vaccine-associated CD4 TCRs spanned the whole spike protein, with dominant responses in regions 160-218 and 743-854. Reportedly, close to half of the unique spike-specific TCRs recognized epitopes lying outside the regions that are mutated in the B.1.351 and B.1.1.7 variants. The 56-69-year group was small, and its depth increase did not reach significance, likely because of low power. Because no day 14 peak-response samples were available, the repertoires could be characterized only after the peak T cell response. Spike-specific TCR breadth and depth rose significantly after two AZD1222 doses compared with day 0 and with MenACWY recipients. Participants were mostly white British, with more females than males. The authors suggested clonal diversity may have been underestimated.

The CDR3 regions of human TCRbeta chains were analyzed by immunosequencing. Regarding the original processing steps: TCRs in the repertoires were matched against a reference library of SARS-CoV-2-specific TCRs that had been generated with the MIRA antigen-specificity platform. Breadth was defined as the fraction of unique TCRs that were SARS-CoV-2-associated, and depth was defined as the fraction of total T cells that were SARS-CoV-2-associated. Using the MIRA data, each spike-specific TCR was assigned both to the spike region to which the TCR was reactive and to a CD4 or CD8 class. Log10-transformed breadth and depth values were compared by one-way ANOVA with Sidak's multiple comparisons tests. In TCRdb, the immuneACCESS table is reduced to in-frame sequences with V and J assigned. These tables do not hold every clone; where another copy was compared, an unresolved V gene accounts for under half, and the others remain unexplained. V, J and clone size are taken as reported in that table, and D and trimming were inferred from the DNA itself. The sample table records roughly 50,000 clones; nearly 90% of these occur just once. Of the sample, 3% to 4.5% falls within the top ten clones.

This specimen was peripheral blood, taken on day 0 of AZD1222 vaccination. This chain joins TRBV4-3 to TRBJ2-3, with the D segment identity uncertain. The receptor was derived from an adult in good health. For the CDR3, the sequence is CASSQDTATDTQYF. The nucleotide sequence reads TGCGCCAGCAGCCAAGACACGGCCACAGATACGCAGTATTTT.